Only a few counts were recorded for the clone carrying this TCR beta chain. The CDR3 sequence is 14 residues long. Germline lookup yields CDR1 SGHRS and CDR2 YFSETQ. Unmatched junction bases numbered 9, after V lost 5 bases and J lost 5 bases. One entry per CDR3 protein, called by TCRdb with MiXCR from the RT-PCR reads. The data contain 550,000 to 750,000 distinct CDR3 sequences, 11% to 15% of them seen just once; the ten biggest clones take up roughly 3.6%. The sequencing input was memory CD4+ T cells from blood. V and J are TRBV5-1 and TRBJ1-1; 7 nucleotides agree with TRBD1. The sequence derives from a female donor in good health, serving as a healthy control. As DNA, the CDR3 is TGCGCCAGCAGGACAGGGTCCTCGACGACTGAAGCTTTCTTT. Its translation is CASRTGSSTTEAFF.